This T cell receptor (beta chain) appears in the sequencing data of a study of radiotherapy plus CTLA-4 blockade in lung cancer. As regards this clone: As yet, its antigen is unknown.

The repertoire was sequenced with immunoSEQ multiplex PCR; TCRdb's copy has only in-frame clones and lacks some. Seen here are 53,000 or so clones, approximately 76% observed once, and the top ten hold roughly 10%. Whole-study findings and limits: Blood saw expansion of tumor-derived TCR clones after radiotherapy plus ipilimumab.

Germline V lookup: CDR1 SGHRS, CDR2 YFSETQ. The V gene lost 4 bases and the J gene lost 7 bases, with 17 bases spanning the gap. The CDR3 is made up of 14 amino acids. The chain couples TRBV5-1 to TRBJ1-1; possibly TRBD1 for D (5 bases). The starting material was peripheral blood, obtained from a patient treated with radiotherapy plus ipilimumab. The sequence was collected from a human donor with non-small cell lung cancer who had stable disease on radiotherapy plus ipilimumab. The CDR3 DNA sequence: TGCGCCAGCAGCCTAACTTCAGGGAATCTTGAAGCTTTCTTT. This translates into CASSLTSGNLEAFF.